The next 19 T cell receptor beta chains were all read from a single sample in a study of T cell changes during pregnancy in multiple sclerosis. Here immunoSEQ multiplex PCR was the method, and the copy in TCRdb shows in-frame clones only, minus some. This sample yields 60,000 to 75,000 clones, of which approximately 91% are seen a single time; roughly 1.5% belongs to the top ten. The source was peripheral blood, collected in the third trimester of pregnancy. Source of these receptors: a female donor with multiple sclerosis, enrolled in a pregnancy study.

Only one count was recorded for this clone. This chain joins TRBV30 and TRBJ1-5; D might be TRBD1 (6 bases). Germline lookup yields CDR1 GTSNPN and CDR2 SVGIG (reference sequence). Trimming removed 1 base from V and 9 bases from J, with 13 bases in between. The CDR3 contains 13 residues. CDR3 bases: TGTGCCTGGAGTGCTAGGGGGAGGGGGCCCCAGCATTTT. It codes for CAWSARGRGPQHF.

DNA of the CDR3: TGTGCCTGGAGTGTAACTAGCGGCACAGATACGCAGTATTTT. Amino acids: CAWSVTSGTDTQYF. The chain joins TRBV30 to TRBJ2-3; 7 nucleotides match TRBD2. Germline trimming cut 0 bases from V and 1 base from J; bases unmatched to any gene: 1. This CDR3 region has 14 residues. The germline CDR1 and CDR2 sequences are GTSNPN and SVGIG (reference sequence).

The V and J genes are TRBV5-1 and TRBJ1-2; 7 bases line up with TRBD1. V shed 4 bases and J 8 bases; nucleotides not matched to a gene: 11. This CDR3 contains 14 residues. CDR1 is SGHRS and CDR2 is YFSETQ in the germline V gene. The CDR3 sequence: CASSGGQRASGYTF. The CDR3 bases are TGCGCCAGCAGCGGGGGACAGCGAGCGAGCGGCTACACCTTC.

This chain joins TRBV7-9 and TRBJ2-7; tentatively, D is TRBD1 (5 bases). Germline V gene sequence: CDR1 SEHNR, CDR2 FQNEAQ (reference sequence). Trimming took off 5 bases at V and 1 base at J, with 12 bases between the two ends. This CDR3 spans 14 amino acids. The CDR3 is CASSPGLTSYEQYF. As DNA, the CDR3 is TGTGCCAGCAGCCCAGGGCTAACATCCTACGAGCAGTACTTC. Complete variable domain (other parts from reference TRBV7-9 and TRBJ2-7): DTGVSQNPRHKITKRGQNVTFRCDPISEHNRLYWYRQTLGQGPEFLTYFQNEAQLEKSRLLSDRFSAERPKGSFSTLEIQRTEQGDSAMYLCASSPGLTSYEQYFGPGTRLTVT.

The chain couples TRBV30 to TRBJ1-3, with TRBD1 identical over 8 bases. V trimming: 3 bases; J trimming: 0 bases; junction bases outside the gene matches: 13. This CDR3 is built from 18 residues. CDR1 is GTSNPN and CDR2 is SVGIG in the germline V gene (reference sequence). The CDR3 here is CAWSTDRANTYSGNTIYF. DNA for the CDR3: TGTGCCTGGAGCACGGACAGGGCGAACACCTACTCTGGAAACACCATATATTTT.

The DNA of the CDR3 is TGTGCCATTCATCCCGCAGGGAACTCTGGGGCCAACGTCCTGACTTTC. It codes for CAIHPAGNSGANVLTF. This chain connects TRBV10-3 to TRBJ2-6; D is possibly TRBD1 (5 bases). CDR3 size: 16 residues. V was trimmed by 9 bases and J by 0 bases, leaving 15 bases between them. The germline V gene has CDR1 ENHRY and CDR2 SYGVKD.

The chain uses TRBV9 and TRBJ1-6, with D maybe TRBD1 (6 bases). Trimming shortened V by 3 bases and J by 6 bases, and 13 bases separated the two germline ends. The CDR3 is 15 amino acids. Germline values: CDR1 SGDLS, CDR2 YYNGEE. CDR3 in amino acids: CASSGFGQFNSPLHF. Written as DNA, the CDR3 is TGTGCCAGCAGCGGATTCGGACAGTTTAATTCACCCCTCCACTTT.

This chain uses TRBV7-8 with TRBJ2-6, with 8 nucleotides matching TRBD1. The V gene's germline CDR1 is SGHVS and CDR2 FQNEAQ. The CDR3 sequence is 17 residues long. V lost 5 bases, J lost 0 bases, and 6 bases stayed unmatched. The CDR3 loop reads CASSTRDRRSGANVLTF. The CDR3 DNA is TGTGCCAGCAGCACCCGGGACAGGCGCTCTGGGGCCAACGTCCTGACTTTC.

V and J are TRBV5-6 and TRBJ2-7; 8 bases match TRBD2. The CDR3 totals 14 residues. The V gene end was trimmed by 2 bases and the J gene end by 5 bases; junction bases not matched to a gene: 6. CDR1 is SGHDT, CDR2 YYEEEE, per germline. The DNA of the CDR3 is TGTGCCAGCAGCTTTCCTACGGGGGGGCACGAGCAGTACTTC. As protein: CASSFPTGGHEQYF.

The chain links TRBV6-6 to TRBJ1-1; D is possibly TRBD1 (5 bases). Germline CDR1 is MNHNY and CDR2 is SVGAGI (reference sequence). The V gene lost 2 bases and the J gene lost 2 bases, with 15 bases spanning the gap. The CDR3 runs to 16 residues. DNA of the CDR3: TGTGCCAGCAGTTACCTCGAAAGCAGGGCCAACACTGAAGCTTTCTTT. Amino acid sequence: CASSYLESRANTEAFF.

The chain recombines TRBV7-9 with TRBJ1-5; D ambiguous. Looked up from germline, CDR1 is SEHNR and CDR2 is FQNEAQ (reference sequence). The V end was cut by 4 bases, the J end by 3 bases, with 10 bases between. The CDR3 is 14 residues long. CDR3 residues: CASSYGSNNQPQHF. For the CDR3, the DNA is TGTGCCAGCAGCTACGGGTCCAACAATCAGCCCCAGCATTTT.

This clone was counted a few times. The V and J genes are TRBV5-1 and TRBJ1-2; D is perhaps TRBD1 (5 bases). The CDR3 has 13 residues. Germline V gene sequence: CDR1 SGHRS, CDR2 YFSETQ. Trimming removed 2 bases from V and 7 bases from J, with 12 bases in between. CDR3 coding DNA: TGCGCCAGCAGCTTTGGGGGAGGCTCTGGCTACACCTTC. This gives the protein CASSFGGGSGYTF.

The chain is built from TRBV4-1 and TRBJ2-3; 8 bases fit TRBD2. The CDR3 totals 19 residues. Germline loops: CDR1 MGHRA, CDR2 YSYEKL. V trimming: 0 bases; J trimming: 5 bases; junction bases outside the gene matches: 16. The CDR3 spells CASSQDRLDGTSLQDTQYF. The CDR3 bases are TGCGCCAGCAGCCAAGATAGGTTGGACGGGACTAGTCTCCAAGATACGCAGTATTTT.

This chain connects TRBV5-1 to TRBJ1-1, with D perhaps TRBD1 (6 bases). Germline V gene lookup returns CDR1 SGHRS and CDR2 YFSETQ. The CDR3 is made up of 12 amino acids. V shed 5 bases and J shed 7 bases, with 12 bases lying between them. DNA of the CDR3: TGCGCCAGCAGTCCAGACAGGCGTGAAGCTTTCTTT. This gives the protein CASSPDRREAFF.

The chain uses TRBV18 and TRBJ1-2; D is unclear. Germline loops: CDR1 KGHSH, CDR2 LQKENI. Between the trimmed V and J ends, which lost 1 base and 4 bases, there was a span of 16 bases. The CDR3 extends over 16 amino acids. The CDR3 sequence: CASSPQVGGSLYGYTF. In DNA form, the CDR3 reads TGTGCCAGCTCACCACAGGTCGGCGGTTCACTCTATGGCTACACCTTC.

The genes are TRBV28 and TRBJ1-1; possible D gene TRBD1, 5 bases. The CDR3 consists of 14 residues. Germline CDR1 MDHEN, CDR2 SYDVKM. Between the trimmed V and J ends, which lost 2 bases and 4 bases, there was a span of 11 bases. CDR3 coding DNA: TGTGCCAGCAGTTTAGCCAGGGATGCCACTGAAGCTTTCTTT. Translated: CASSLARDATEAFF.

The CDR3 reads CASSAGRYSYEQYF. The DNA of the CDR3 is TGTGCCAGCAGCGCGGGACGGTACTCCTACGAGCAGTACTTC. The chain couples TRBV5-6 to TRBJ2-7; D perhaps matches TRBD2 (6 bases). The CDR3 totals 14 residues. V dropped 4 bases and J dropped 0 bases, with 11 bases sitting between them. Germline CDR1 and CDR2: SGHDT and YYEEEE.

This clone appeared a single time. The V and J genes are TRBV5-4 and TRBJ1-2; D perhaps matches TRBD1 (6 bases). Germline values: CDR1 SGHNT, CDR2 YYREEE (reference sequence). This CDR3 spans 14 amino acids. V was pared by 4 bases and J by 3 bases, with 13 bases between. The CDR3 loop is CASSPRGGDYGYTF. CDR3 bases: TGTGCCAGCAGCCCGAGGGGGGGGGACTATGGCTACACCTTC.

J is TRBJ2-7 and V is TRBV10-3, with D perhaps matching TRBD1 (6 bases). Germline V gene sequence: CDR1 ENHRY, CDR2 SYGVKD. CDR3 length: 11 amino acids. The V and J ends lost 2 bases and 13 bases respectively, with 12 bases between them. CDR3 sequence reads: CAISERTAVYF. As DNA, the CDR3 is TGTGCCATCAGTGAGCGGACAGCCGTCTACTTC.